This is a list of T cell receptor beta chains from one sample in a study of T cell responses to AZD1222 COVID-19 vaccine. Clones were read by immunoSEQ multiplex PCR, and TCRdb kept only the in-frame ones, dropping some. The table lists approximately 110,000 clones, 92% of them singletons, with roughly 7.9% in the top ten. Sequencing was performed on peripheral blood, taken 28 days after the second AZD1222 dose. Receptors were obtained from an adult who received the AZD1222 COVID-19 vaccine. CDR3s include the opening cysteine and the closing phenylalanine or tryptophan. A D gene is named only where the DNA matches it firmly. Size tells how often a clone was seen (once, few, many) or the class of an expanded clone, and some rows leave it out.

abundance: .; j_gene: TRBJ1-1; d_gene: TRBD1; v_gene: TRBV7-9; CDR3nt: TGTGCCAGCAGCTTCACCGGACAGGGCCCTGAAGCTTTCTTT; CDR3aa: CASSFTGQGPEAFF
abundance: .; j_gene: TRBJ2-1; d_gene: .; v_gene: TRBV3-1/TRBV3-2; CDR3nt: TGTGCCAGCAGCCAAGACCGACTAGTTGGGTTCTTC; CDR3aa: CASSQDRLVGFF
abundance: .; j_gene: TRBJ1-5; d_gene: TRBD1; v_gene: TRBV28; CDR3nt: TGTGCCAGCAGTAACAGGGGGGGCAATCAGCCCCAGCATTTT; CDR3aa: CASSNRGGNQPQHF
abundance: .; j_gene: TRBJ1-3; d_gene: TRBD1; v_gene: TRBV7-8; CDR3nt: TGTGCCAGCAGCTTATTCAGTACAGGGCAGGGGGCGCCGGGAAACACCATATATTTT; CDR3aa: CASSLFSTGQGAPGNTIYF
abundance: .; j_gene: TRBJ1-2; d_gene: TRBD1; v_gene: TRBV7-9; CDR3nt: TGTGCCAGCAGCTTAGTGTTGGGACAGGGTAATGGCTACACCTTC; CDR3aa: CASSLVLGQGNGYTF
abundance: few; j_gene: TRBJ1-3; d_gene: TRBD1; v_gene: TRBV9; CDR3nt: TGTGCCAGCAGCGTCCAAACTAACCGGGACAGGGTAAACACCATATATTTT; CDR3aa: CASSVQTNRDRVNTIYF
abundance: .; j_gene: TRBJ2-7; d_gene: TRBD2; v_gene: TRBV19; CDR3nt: TGTGCCAGTAGCCATCCGGCGGGAGCGCACCCCTACGAGCAGTACTTC; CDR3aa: CASSHPAGAHPYEQYF
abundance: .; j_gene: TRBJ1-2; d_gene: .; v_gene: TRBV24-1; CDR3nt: TGTGCCACCAGTGATTTGTTAGGGATGGGCTACACCTTC; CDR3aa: CATSDLLGMGYTF
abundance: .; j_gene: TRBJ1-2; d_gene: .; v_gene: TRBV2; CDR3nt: TGTGCCAGCAAAAGGTCAGAGGGCCCCTATGGCTACACCTTC; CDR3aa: CASKRSEGPYGYTF
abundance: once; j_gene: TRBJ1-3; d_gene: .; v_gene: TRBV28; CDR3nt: TGTGCCAGCAGGGACGAGGATACCATCTCTGGAAACACCATATATTTT; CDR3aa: CASRDEDTISGNTIYF
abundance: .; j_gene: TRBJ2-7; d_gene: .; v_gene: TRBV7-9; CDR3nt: TGTGCCAGCGATAAAGGAAATGGGCCTGGCTACGAGCAGTACTTC; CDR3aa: CASDKGNGPGYEQYF
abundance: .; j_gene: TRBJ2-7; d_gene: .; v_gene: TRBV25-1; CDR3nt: TGTGCCAGCAGTGAATTGGGGAGCTCCTACGAGCAGTACTTC; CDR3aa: CASSELGSSYEQYF
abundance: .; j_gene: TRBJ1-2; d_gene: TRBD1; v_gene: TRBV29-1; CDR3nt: TGCAGCTCATCGTCGGACAGGGGGCCTGTGGGTGGCTACACCTTC; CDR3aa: CSSSSDRGPVGGYTF
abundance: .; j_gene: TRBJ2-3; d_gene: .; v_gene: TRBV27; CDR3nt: TGTGCCAGCAGACCAACAGGTGACACAGATACGCAGTATTTT; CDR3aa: CASRPTGDTDTQYF
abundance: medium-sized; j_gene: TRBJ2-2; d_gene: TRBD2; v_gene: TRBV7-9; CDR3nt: TGTGCCAGCAGCTCGTTACCGGGACTAGCGGAAAGGAACACCGGGGAGCTGTTTTTT; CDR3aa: CASSSLPGLAERNTGELFF
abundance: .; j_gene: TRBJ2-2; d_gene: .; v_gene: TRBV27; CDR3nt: TGTGCCAGCAGTCCAGGGTTTAACACCGGGGAGCTGTTTTTT; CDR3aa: CASSPGFNTGELFF
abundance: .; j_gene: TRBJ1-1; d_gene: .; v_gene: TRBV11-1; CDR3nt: TGTGCCAGCAGCTTAAAGCAGAACACTGAAGCTTTCTTT; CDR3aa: CASSLKQNTEAFF
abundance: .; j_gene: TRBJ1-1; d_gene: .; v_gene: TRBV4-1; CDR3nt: TGCGCCAGCAGCCCCCCGGGCAGTAGGGGGGGTAACACTGAAGCTTTCTTT; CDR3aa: CASSPPGSRGGNTEAFF
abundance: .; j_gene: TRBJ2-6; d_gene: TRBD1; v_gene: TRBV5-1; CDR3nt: TGCGCCAGCAGGGAGGGACAGGGAACAACTGGGGCCAACGTCCTGACTTTC; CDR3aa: CASREGQGTTGANVLTF
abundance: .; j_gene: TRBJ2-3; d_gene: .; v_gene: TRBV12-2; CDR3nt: TGTGCAAGTCATATCGTGAAGCGGGAGGGCCTGAGCACAGATACGCAGTATTTT; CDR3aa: CASHIVKREGLSTDTQYF
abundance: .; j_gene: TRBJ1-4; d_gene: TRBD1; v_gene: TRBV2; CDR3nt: TGTGCCAGCATCGGACAGGGGAACGAAAAACTGTTTTTT; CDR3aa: CASIGQGNEKLFF
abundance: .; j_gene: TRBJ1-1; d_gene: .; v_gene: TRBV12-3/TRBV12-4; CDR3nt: TGTGCCAGCAGGAGCGGGGGCACTGAAGCTTTCTTT; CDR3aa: CASRSGGTEAFF